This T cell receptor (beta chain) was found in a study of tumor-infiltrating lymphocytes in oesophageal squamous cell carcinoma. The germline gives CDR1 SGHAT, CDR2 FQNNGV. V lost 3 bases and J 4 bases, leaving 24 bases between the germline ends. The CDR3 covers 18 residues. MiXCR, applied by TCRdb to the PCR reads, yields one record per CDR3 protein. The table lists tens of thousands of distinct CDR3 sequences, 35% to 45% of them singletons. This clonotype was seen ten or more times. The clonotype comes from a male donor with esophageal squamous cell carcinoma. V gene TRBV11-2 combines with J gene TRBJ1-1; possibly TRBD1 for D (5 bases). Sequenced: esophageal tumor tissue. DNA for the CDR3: TGTGCCAGCAGCTTCGGATCAGCAGGGTTCGTGTTTGGCACTGAAGCTTTCTTT. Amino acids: CASSFGSAGFVFGTEAFF.